The 21 T cell receptor beta chains listed next were all sequenced from one sample in a study of blood T cell repertoires in COVID-19 (dated by TCRdb to about 2020). The library was built by means of the immunoSEQ multiplex PCR assay. TCRdb carries this immuneACCESS record with in-frame sequences only. Its versions omit some clonotypes, under half of them owing to an unresolved V gene in the studies checked, with the rest unexplained. For this sample the table gives 300,000 or so clones, of which 80% to 95% were detected only once. 1.1% of the sample belongs to the ten largest clones. Source material: PBMCs or T cells enriched from blood (not recorded which). These receptors were collected from a woman in her thirties who had recovered from COVID-19.

This chain uses TRBV3-1 (or the pseudogene TRBV3-2) with TRBJ2-7; 10 nucleotides match TRBD1. CDR1 LGHDT and CDR2 YNNKEL come from the germline V gene (reference sequence). This CDR3 is built from 15 residues. With V trimmed by 4 bases and J by 3 bases, 6 bases remained unmatched. The CDR3 DNA reads as TGTGCCAGCAGCCGTACCGGGACAGGGGTCTACGAGCAGTACTTC. Its translation: CASSRTGTGVYEQYF.

This clone was observed once. The rearrangement uses TRBV27 and TRBJ2-7, with a weak D call TRBD1 (5 bases). The ends were cut back, 3 bases at V and 6 bases at J, with 21 bases in the middle. This CDR3 contains 16 residues. From germline, CDR1 is MNHEY and CDR2 SMNVEV (reference sequence). CDR3 protein: CASSFRAGIGWGEQYF. In nucleotides, the CDR3 is TGTGCCAGCAGTTTCCGGGCAGGGATTGGTTGGGGCGAGCAGTACTTC.

This clone has a handful of counts. The rearrangement links TRBV7-9 to TRBJ2-5, with 9 nucleotides matching TRBD1. Germline CDR1 SEHNR, CDR2 FQNEAQ (reference sequence). With V trimmed by 1 base and J by 5 bases, 8 bases remained unmatched. The CDR3 is 16 residues long. The CDR3 reads CASSLVAGQGMETQYF. As DNA, the CDR3 is TGTGCCAGCAGCTTAGTTGCGGGACAGGGTATGGAGACCCAGTACTTC.

J is TRBJ1-3 and V is TRBV5-6, with D perhaps TRBD1 (5 bases). The V gene lost 0 bases and the J gene lost 4 bases, with 11 bases spanning the gap. The CDR3 sequence is 15 residues long. Germline V lookup: CDR1 SGHDT, CDR2 YYEEEE. The CDR3 region is CASSLDRRDGNTIYF. CDR3 DNA: TGTGCCAGCAGCTTGGACAGGCGAGACGGAAACACCATATATTTT.

This clone occurred once. This chain connects TRBV19 to TRBJ1-2; 11 bases line up with TRBD1. The junction had 12 bases not matched to a gene; V was cut back by 6 bases and J by 0 bases. This CDR3 has 18 residues. Germline V gene data show CDR1 as LNHDA and CDR2 as SQIVND (reference sequence). CDR3 sequence (DNA): TGTGCCAGTAGGCTGTCCACCGGGACAGGGGGAGCTAACTATGGCTACACCTTC. Its translation is CASRLSTGTGGANYGYTF.

This rearrangement joins TRBV7-6 to TRBJ1-5; TRBD1 matches 10 bases. The junction had 6 bases not matched to a gene; V was cut back by 6 bases and J by 4 bases. The CDR3 runs to 15 residues. The germline V gene has CDR1 SGHVS and CDR2 FNYEAQ. CDR3 amino acids: CASRAGTGVNQPQHF. The CDR3 DNA reads TGTGCCAGCAGAGCCGGGACAGGGGTAAATCAGCCCCAGCATTTT.

J is TRBJ1-1 and V is TRBV5-1; D is unresolved. This CDR3 comprises 15 residues. Trimming removed 0 bases at V and 1 base at J, with 10 bases between. CDR1 is SGHRS and CDR2 is YFSETQ in the germline V gene. CDR3 DNA: TGCGCCAGCAGCTTGGAGGTCTCGGGGAACACTGAAGCTTTCTTT. Protein product: CASSLEVSGNTEAFF.

This clone was picked up one time. This sequence joins TRBV4-1 and TRBJ2-7; 14 bases are shared with TRBD2. This CDR3 spans 18 amino acids. Germline lookup yields CDR1 MGHRA and CDR2 YSYEKL. J gave up 2 bases and V 1 base, and 7 bases lay outside the gene matches. Here the CDR3 DNA reads TGCGCCAGCAGCCAAGGGGGACTAGCGGGAGCTTTGACCTACGAGCAGTACTTC. It codes for CASSQGGLAGALTYEQYF.

The chain links TRBV2 to TRBJ2-1; 9 bases are a match to TRBD2. The CDR3 has 15 residues. Germline loops: CDR1 SNHLY, CDR2 FYNNEI. V lost 4 bases and J lost 0; bases outside the gene matches: 1. CDR3 sequence reads: CASSGGRASYNEQFF. As DNA, the CDR3 is TGTGCCAGCAGTGGCGGGAGGGCCTCCTACAATGAGCAGTTCTTC. Filled out from reference TRBV2 and TRBJ2-1, the complete variable domain reads EPEVTQTPSHQVTQMGQEVILRCVPISNHLYFYWYRQILGQKVEFLVSFYNNEISEKSEIFDDQFSVERPDGSNFTLKIRSTKLEDSAMYFCASSGGRASYNEQFFGPGTRLTVL.

The chain joins TRBV13 to TRBJ2-1, with 8 bases matching TRBD1. This CDR3 is 16 amino acids long. Germline assignment: CDR1 PRHDT and CDR2 FYEKMQ (reference sequence). J gave up 1 base and V 4 bases, and 6 bases lay outside the gene matches. CDR3 in amino acids: CASSSRGRGSYNEQFF. CDR3 bases: TGTGCCAGCAGCTCCAGGGGGCGTGGTTCCTACAATGAGCAGTTCTTC.

The gene calls are TRBV5-1 and TRBJ1-1; D is ambiguous. V lost 4 bases to trimming and J lost 3 bases, with 10 bases between them. Germline CDR1 is SGHRS and CDR2 is YFSETQ. The length of the CDR3 is 13 residues. CDR3 loop: CASSASPDTEAFF. In DNA form, the CDR3 reads TGCGCCAGCAGCGCTAGCCCGGACACTGAAGCTTTCTTT.

V usage is TRBV19 and J usage is TRBJ1-4; 10 nucleotides match TRBD1. Looked up from germline, CDR1 is LNHDA and CDR2 is SQIVND (reference sequence). The CDR3 consists of 15 residues. The J segment lost 7 bases and the V segment lost 5 bases, leaving 7 bases of the junction unmatched. The CDR3: CASSPGTGVTEKLFF. The CDR3 nucleotides read TGTGCCAGTAGTCCTGGGACAGGGGTGACTGAAAAACTGTTTTTT. The full variable domain, its missing parts supplied by reference TRBV19 and TRBJ1-4, is DGGITQSPKYLFRKEGQNVTLSCEQNLNHDAMYWYRQDPGQGLRLIYYSQIVNDFQKGDIAEGYSVSREKKESFPLTVTSAQKNPTAFYLCASSPGTGVTEKLFFGSGTQLSVL.

The chain employs TRBV5-1 and TRBJ2-7; 9 bases line up with TRBD2. The CDR3 covers 15 residues. The trim removed 0 bases at V and 5 bases at J, leaving 6 bases unmatched. Germline V lookup: CDR1 SGHRS, CDR2 YFSETQ. The CDR3 is CASSLVVAGAHEQYF. CDR3 nucleotide sequence: TGCGCCAGCAGCTTGGTTGTAGCGGGAGCGCACGAGCAGTACTTC.

V is TRBV5-1 and J is TRBJ2-1; no clear D gene. V was trimmed by 0 bases and J by 2 bases, leaving 3 bases between them. The CDR3 totals 13 residues. CDR1 and CDR2 (germline): SGHRS, YFSETQ. CDR3: CASSLGAYNEQFF. The CDR3, as DNA: TGCGCCAGCAGCTTGGGAGCCTACAATGAGCAGTTCTTC. Drawing the rest from reference TRBV5-1 and TRBJ2-1, the complete variable domain is KAGVTQTPRYLIKTRGQQVTLSCSPISGHRSVSWYQQTPGQGLQFLFEYFSETQRNKGNFPGRFSGRQFSNSRSEMNVSTLELGDSALYLCASSLGAYNEQFFGPGTRLTVL.

The chain is built from TRBV23-1 and TRBJ1-2; 12 bases agree with TRBD1. TRBV23-1 is an ORF, and what it does is uncertain. Trimming removed 1 base from V and 0 bases from J; junction bases left unmatched: 6. The CDR3 is 18 amino acids. CDR3 in amino acids: CASSQLGTGGTPNYGYTF. The CDR3 bases are TGCGCCAGCAGTCAATTGGGGACAGGGGGCACGCCTAACTATGGCTACACCTTC.

V gene TRBV5-4 combines with J gene TRBJ1-4; 7 bases agree with TRBD1. V lost 4 bases and J lost 4; bases outside the gene matches: 4. This CDR3 is 14 amino acids long. Germline values: CDR1 SGHNT, CDR2 YYREEE (reference sequence). Written as DNA, the CDR3 is TGTGCCAGCAGCGCGGGACAGATTAATGAAAAACTGTTTTTT. Its protein product is CASSAGQINEKLFF.

This clone was detected once. This rearrangement joins TRBV28 to TRBJ2-7; D ambiguous. Between the trimmed V and J ends, which lost 8 bases and 2 bases, there was a span of 16 bases. The germline gives CDR1 MDHEN, CDR2 SYDVKM. The CDR3 loop spans 14 amino acids. DNA for the CDR3: TGTGCCAGCGGCACCAGGCTCCCACCCTACGAGCAGTACTTC. Protein product: CASGTRLPPYEQYF.

V gene TRBV18 combines with J gene TRBJ1-1; D is possibly TRBD1 (5 bases). The V gene lost 1 base and the J gene lost 5 bases, with 8 bases spanning the gap. The CDR3 has 13 amino acids. From germline, CDR1 is KGHSH and CDR2 LQKENI. DNA for the CDR3: TGTGCCAGCTCACCACACAAGGGGACTGAAGCTTTCTTT. This encodes CASSPHKGTEAFF.

This chain joins TRBV7-2 and TRBJ2-1; 7 bases match TRBD1. The CDR3 runs 13 residues. V shed 1 base, J shed 11 bases, and the junction held 5 bases outside the gene matches. Germline CDR1 is SGHTA and CDR2 is FQGNSA. The CDR3 spells CASSLETGFQQFF. The CDR3 DNA sequence: TGTGCCAGCAGCTTAGAGACAGGGTTTCAGCAGTTCTTC.

V and J are TRBV5-4 and TRBJ1-3, with 9 bases matching TRBD1. Trimming cost V 5 bases and J 7 bases; bases outside gene matches: 4. The CDR3 consists of 13 residues. Germline V lookup: CDR1 SGHNT, CDR2 YYREEE (reference sequence). CDR3 residues: CASSSDRGNTIYF. CDR3 nucleotide sequence: TGTGCCAGCAGTTCCGACAGGGGGAACACCATATATTTT. Combining the CDR3 with reference TRBV5-4 and TRBJ1-3 gives the whole variable domain ETGVTQSPTHLIKTRGQQVTLRCSSQSGHNTVSWYQQALGQGPQFIFQYYREEENGRGNFPPRFSGLQFPNYSSELNVNALELDDSALYLCASSSDRGNTIYFGEGSWLTVV.

The V gene is TRBV4-3, the J gene TRBJ2-1; 7 bases fit TRBD1. The CDR3 consists of 18 residues. In germline, CDR1 is LGHNA, CDR2 YSLEER. J gave up 6 bases and V 2 bases, and 16 bases lay outside the gene matches. The CDR3 protein is CASSQRTGFRSHANEQFF. CDR3 nucleotides: TGCGCCAGCAGCCAACGGACAGGTTTCAGGAGCCACGCCAATGAGCAGTTCTTC.